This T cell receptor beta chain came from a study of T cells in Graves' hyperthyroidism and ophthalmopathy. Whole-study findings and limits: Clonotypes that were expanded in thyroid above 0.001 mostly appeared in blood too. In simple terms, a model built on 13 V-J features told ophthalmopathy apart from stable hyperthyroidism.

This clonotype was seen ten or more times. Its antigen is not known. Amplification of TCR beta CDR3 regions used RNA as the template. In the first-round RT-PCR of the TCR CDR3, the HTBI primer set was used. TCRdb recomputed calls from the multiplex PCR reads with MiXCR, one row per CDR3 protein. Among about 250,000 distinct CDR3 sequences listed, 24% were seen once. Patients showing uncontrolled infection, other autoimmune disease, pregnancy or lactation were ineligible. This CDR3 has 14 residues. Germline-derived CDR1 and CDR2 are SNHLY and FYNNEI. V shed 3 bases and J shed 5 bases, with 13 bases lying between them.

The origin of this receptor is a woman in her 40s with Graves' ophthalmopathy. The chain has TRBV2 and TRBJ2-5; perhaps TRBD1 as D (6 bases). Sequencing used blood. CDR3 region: CASSDQQGAETQYF. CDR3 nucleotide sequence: TGTGCCAGCAGTGATCAACAGGGCGCGGAGACCCAGTACTTC.